Listed below are T cell receptor beta chains from one sample, sequenced in a study of blood T cell repertoires in COVID-19. TCRdb's copy holds only in-frame clones and misses some; the assay was immunoSEQ multiplex PCR. The sample lists approximately 220,000 clones, more than 75% occurring once. Sequenced sample: peripheral blood. The receptors stem from a man aged 50 or older who had recovered from COVID-19. CDR3s include the opening cysteine and the closing phenylalanine or tryptophan. The order of the fields is V gene, CDR3 protein.

V gene: TRBV19; CDR3 protein: CASTPSIAGELFF
V gene: TRBV7-9; CDR3 protein: CASSLAGPVNEQFF
V gene: TRBV24-1; CDR3 protein: CATSSRTGWDTDTQYF
V gene: TRBV28; CDR3 protein: CASSFGGRKTQYF
V gene: TRBV5-1; CDR3 protein: CASSLLVGSEQFF
V gene: TRBV30; CDR3 protein: CAWSAPDRGRGGYTF
V gene: TRBV28; CDR3 protein: CATRTGNNHGYTF
V gene: TRBV3-1/TRBV3-2; CDR3 protein: CASSHTTGNYGYTF
V gene: TRBV7-9; CDR3 protein: CASSLGTGAETQYF
V gene: TRBV2; CDR3 protein: CASRIAGGSYNEQFF
V gene: TRBV5-4; CDR3 protein: CASSRRHDRGKGNEQFF
V gene: TRBV3-1/TRBV3-2; CDR3 protein: CASSQGDRALGEQFF
V gene: TRBV7-9; CDR3 protein: CASSFLAGGKGETQYF
V gene: TRBV15; CDR3 protein: CATSRGDRGNSPLHF
V gene: TRBV29-1; CDR3 protein: CSVEGGRAFYEQFF
V gene: TRBV28; CDR3 protein: CASKRFYEQYF
V gene: TRBV23-1; CDR3 protein: CASSQRLRIRGQLYGYTF
V gene: TRBV5-1; CDR3 protein: CASSLGRTSGGTDTQYF
V gene: TRBV19; CDR3 protein: CASSPFDSSNQPQHF
V gene: TRBV5-1; CDR3 protein: CASSLDLRGSTTDTQYF
V gene: TRBV24-1; CDR3 protein: CATSDSGTGNTGELFF
V gene: TRBV18; CDR3 protein: CASSTSGGTYNEQFF
V gene: TRBV10-3; CDR3 protein: CATSTGSMNQPQHF
V gene: TRBV29-1; CDR3 protein: CSVRLGGGDSNQPQHF
V gene: TRBV5-4; CDR3 protein: CASSLNRDRGLPNYGYTF
V gene: TRBV29-1; CDR3 protein: CSVEDLTSWNNEQFF
V gene: TRBV7-9; CDR3 protein: CASSFGDRGGETQYF
V gene: TRBV5-1; CDR3 protein: CASSFTSGRAVYEQYF
V gene: TRBV5-4; CDR3 protein: CASAYGSGRLYNEQFF
V gene: TRBV3-1/TRBV3-2; CDR3 protein: CASSTTGSPGELFF
V gene: TRBV4-1; CDR3 protein: CASSQVRDPFYEQYF
V gene: TRBV6-1; CDR3 protein: CASSPQGDGGYTF
V gene: TRBV7-2; CDR3 protein: CASSLRLNRGREQYF
V gene: TRBV29-1; CDR3 protein: CSVGGGGSSYNEQFF
V gene: TRBV16; CDR3 protein: CASSQLGSYSNQPQHF
V gene: TRBV30; CDR3 protein: CAWSVLVTDTQYF
V gene: TRBV24-1; CDR3 protein: CATSDPGTDSYNEQFF
V gene: TRBV12-3/TRBV12-4; CDR3 protein: CASSLSPGSPLHF
V gene: TRBV2; CDR3 protein: CASSPPGHNSYEQYF
V gene: TRBV28; CDR3 protein: CASISDSSGPIGNQPQHF
V gene: TRBV24-1; CDR3 protein: CATSEGGTGNQPQHF
V gene: TRBV4-1; CDR3 protein: CASSQVVSLIRDNQPQHF
V gene: TRBV10-2; CDR3 protein: CASSESAGYSYNSPLHF
V gene: TRBV5-1; CDR3 protein: CASSLLRNNEQFF
V gene: TRBV5-1; CDR3 protein: CASSLGGTSGYEQYF
V gene: TRBV7-9; CDR3 protein: CASSLLGQGAGETQYF
V gene: TRBV2; CDR3 protein: CASSDGGEADTQYF
V gene: TRBV28; CDR3 protein: CASSPLGTSGTYEQYF
V gene: TRBV27; CDR3 protein: CASSLTGTGNVNTIYF
V gene: TRBV5-6; CDR3 protein: CASSFRGRNEAFF